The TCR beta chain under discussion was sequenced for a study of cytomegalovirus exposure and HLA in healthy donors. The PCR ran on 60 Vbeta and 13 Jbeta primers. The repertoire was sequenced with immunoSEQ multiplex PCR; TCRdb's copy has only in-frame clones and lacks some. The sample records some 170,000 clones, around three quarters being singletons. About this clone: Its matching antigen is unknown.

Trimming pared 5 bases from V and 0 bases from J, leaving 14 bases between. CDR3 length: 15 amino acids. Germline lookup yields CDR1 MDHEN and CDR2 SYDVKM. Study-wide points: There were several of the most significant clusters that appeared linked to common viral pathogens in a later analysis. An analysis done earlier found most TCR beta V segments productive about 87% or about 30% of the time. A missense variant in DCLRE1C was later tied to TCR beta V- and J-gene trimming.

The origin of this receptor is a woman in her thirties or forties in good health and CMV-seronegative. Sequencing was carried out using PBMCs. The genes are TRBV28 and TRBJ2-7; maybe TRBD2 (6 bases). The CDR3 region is CASSLSGQSSYEQYF. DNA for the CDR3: TGTGCCAGCAGTCTTAGCGGTCAGAGCTCCTACGAGCAGTACTTC.